The 19 T cell receptor beta chains below were found in one sample sequenced in a study of blood T cell repertoires in COVID-19. The repertoire was sequenced with immunoSEQ multiplex PCR; TCRdb's copy has only in-frame clones and lacks some. The sample carries roughly 250,000 clones, around 85% recorded once. The sample comprised PBMCs or T cells enriched from blood (not recorded which). Receptors originate from a woman aged 40 to 50 with acute COVID-19.

J is TRBJ1-2 and V is TRBV11-2; 9 nucleotides match TRBD1. The CDR3 is 15 amino acids. CDR1 and CDR2 (germline): SGHAT, FQNNGV. V was clipped by 5 bases and J by 7 bases; unmatched bases: 11. Here the CDR3 reads CASSLLGTGSFGYTF. The CDR3 DNA reads as TGTGCCAGCAGCCTACTTGGGACAGGGAGTTTTGGCTACACCTTC.

The chain joins TRBV30 to TRBJ1-1; D is ambiguous. Germline CDR1 GTSNPN, CDR2 SVGIG (reference sequence). The CDR3 is made up of 12 amino acids. Trimming removed 2 bases at V and 6 bases at J, with 10 bases between. DNA of the CDR3: TGTGCCTGGAGTTTCTTGGGAGCTGAAGCTTTCTTT. Translation gives CAWSFLGAEAFF.

As regards this clone: This CDR3 is also generated by other DNA sequences in the sample. The chain couples TRBV19 to TRBJ1-3, with 7 bases aligning to TRBD1. J was trimmed by 3 bases and V by 4 bases; bases with no gene match: 6. The CDR3 is 15 amino acids. Germline V CDR1 and CDR2: LNHDA, SQIVND (reference sequence). DNA for the CDR3: TGTGCCAGTAGTACCCCGACAGGGAGTGGAAACACCATATATTTT. This translates into CASSTPTGSGNTIYF.

The chain uses TRBV6-5 and TRBJ2-2, with D possibly being TRBD1 (5 bases). The V end lost 5 bases, the J end lost 6 bases, and 13 bases lay between the germline ends. The CDR3 consists of 14 residues. The germline gives CDR1 MNHEY, CDR2 SVGAGI. CDR3 nucleotide sequence: TGTGCCAGCAGTCCGACGGACACTTCCGGGGAGCTGTTTTTT. As protein: CASSPTDTSGELFF.

The genes are TRBV19 and TRBJ2-4; 8 bases map to TRBD2. The CDR3 length is 16 residues. The V gene's germline CDR1 is LNHDA and CDR2 SQIVND (reference sequence). Germline trimming cut 5 bases from V and 2 bases from J; bases unmatched to any gene: 8. The CDR3 loop reads CASSRWREESKNIQYF. CDR3 DNA sequence: TGTGCCAGTAGTCGCTGGCGGGAGGAGTCCAAAAACATTCAGTACTTC. Full variable domain (remainder filled in from reference TRBV19 and TRBJ2-4): DGGITQSPKYLFRKEGQNVTLSCEQNLNHDAMYWYRQDPGQGLRLIYYSQIVNDFQKGDIAEGYSVSREKKESFPLTVTSAQKNPTAFYLCASSRWREESKNIQYFGAGTRLSVL.

The chain is built from TRBV25-1 and TRBJ2-7; 8 bases are shared with TRBD1. Trimming at V came to 4 bases and at J to 3 bases, leaving 5 bases not matched to a gene. Looked up from germline, CDR1 is MGHDK and CDR2 is SYGVNS. CDR3 size: 14 residues. Here the CDR3 reads CASSAGTGNYEQYF. The CDR3 nucleotides read TGTGCCAGCAGTGCCGGGACAGGTAACTACGAGCAGTACTTC.

V gene TRBV5-6 combines with J gene TRBJ1-1; TRBD1 agrees at 9 bases. V lost 0 bases to trimming and J lost 4 bases; unmatched junction nucleotides: 4. The CDR3 length is 15 residues. Germline V gene lookup returns CDR1 SGHDT and CDR2 YYEEEE. CDR3 protein: CASSLVGQGSTEAFF. The CDR3 region has the DNA TGTGCCAGCAGCTTGGTTGGACAGGGGTCCACTGAAGCTTTCTTT.

The chain has TRBV6-6 and TRBJ2-2, with 9 bases matching TRBD1. V lost 4 bases, J lost 5 bases, and 2 bases stayed unmatched. Germline CDR1 reads MNHNY; CDR2 reads SVGAGI (reference sequence). The CDR3 is 14 residues long. The CDR3 bases are TGTGCCAGCAGTTGGACAGGGGAGACCGGGGAGCTGTTTTTT. Encoded protein: CASSWTGETGELFF.

The V and J genes are TRBV24-1 and TRBJ2-1; tentative D call: TRBD1 (5 bases). Germline V gene sequence: CDR1 KGHDR, CDR2 SFDVKD. V lost 4 bases, J lost 8 bases, and 17 bases lay in between. The CDR3 contains 15 residues. CDR3 nucleotides: TGTGCCACCAGTGACCCCCGGGCAGGGTTGCATGAGCAGTTCTTC. As protein: CATSDPRAGLHEQFF.

The table lists this clone with a count of one. The chain links TRBV15 to TRBJ2-3; TRBD1 aligns across 8 bases. Trimming cost V 9 bases and J 4 bases; bases outside gene matches: 6. The CDR3 is 13 residues long. Looked up from germline, CDR1 is LNHNV and CDR2 is YYDKDF (reference sequence). CDR3 DNA sequence: TGTGCCACTAGACAGGGGCTTGCAGATACGCAGTATTTT. Its translation: CATRQGLADTQYF.

This chain links TRBV14 with TRBJ2-3; 8 bases line up with TRBD2. J was trimmed by 5 bases and V by 0 bases; bases with no gene match: 10. CDR1 and CDR2 (germline): SGHDN, FVKESK. This CDR3 contains 17 residues. The CDR3 protein is CASSQDFGRAVIDTQYF. The CDR3 DNA sequence: TGTGCCAGCAGCCAAGATTTCGGGAGGGCCGTTATAGATACGCAGTATTTT. The full variable domain, with the rest looked up from reference TRBV14 and TRBJ2-3, is EAGVTQFPSHSVIEKGQTVTLRCDPISGHDNLYWYRRVMGKEIKFLLHFVKESKQDESGMPNNRFLAERTGGTYSTLKVQPAELEDSGVYFCASSQDFGRAVIDTQYFGPGTRLTVL.

V gene TRBV28 combines with J gene TRBJ2-1; TRBD2 agrees at 8 bases. The CDR3 extends over 16 amino acids. Germline V gene data show CDR1 as MDHEN and CDR2 as SYDVKM. J was trimmed by 10 bases and V by 7 bases; bases with no gene match: 18. The CDR3 loop reads CASTPTGREPPREQFF. Here the CDR3 DNA reads TGTGCCAGCACTCCGACCGGGAGGGAGCCCCCCCGCGAGCAGTTCTTC.

In its sample, this clone was seen a few times. The chain links TRBV10-3 to TRBJ1-2; the match to TRBD1 covers 9 bases. The CDR3 sequence is 12 residues long. Germline V gives CDR1 ENHRY, CDR2 SYGVKD. J lost 9 bases, V lost 5 bases, and 4 bases had no gene match. CDR3 region: CAISTDRGSYTF. CDR3 nucleotide sequence: TGTGCCATCAGTACGGACAGGGGAAGCTACACCTTC.

This rearrangement joins TRBV9 to TRBJ1-6; TRBD1 matches at 9 bases. The V gene end was trimmed by 0 bases and the J gene end by 10 bases; junction bases not matched to a gene: 5. Germline V gives CDR1 SGDLS, CDR2 YYNGEE. The CDR3 has 15 residues. The CDR3 loop is CASSVGGQGVSPLHF. In nucleotides, the CDR3 is TGTGCCAGCAGCGTAGGGGGACAGGGTGTATCACCCCTCCACTTT. The variable domain in full, completed from reference TRBV9 and TRBJ1-6, reads DSGVTQTPKHLITATGQRVTLRCSPRSGDLSVYWYQQSLDQGLQFLIQYYNGEERAKGNILERFSAQQFPDLHSELNLSSLELGDSALYFCASSVGGQGVSPLHFGNGTRLTVT.

This rearrangement joins TRBV7-2 to TRBJ2-1; TRBD2 matches at 9 bases. This CDR3 spans 19 amino acids. Germline values: CDR1 SGHTA, CDR2 FQGNSA. V gave up 1 base and J gave up 1 base; unmatched junction bases: 11. The CDR3 spells CASSLVVRLAGSSYNEQFF. The CDR3 DNA sequence: TGTGCCAGCAGCTTAGTAGTGAGGCTAGCGGGGTCATCCTACAATGAGCAGTTCTTC.

The chain uses TRBV4-1 and TRBJ2-5; TRBD2 matches 10 bases. V shed 1 base, J shed 5 bases, and the junction held 7 bases outside the gene matches. Germline V gene data show CDR1 as MGHRA and CDR2 as YSYEKL. The CDR3 covers 16 residues. The CDR3 sequence: CASSQGGAGGPETQYF. The CDR3 DNA follows: TGCGCCAGCAGCCAAGGAGGAGCGGGAGGGCCGGAGACCCAGTACTTC.

In its sample, this clone was seen once. The V call is TRBV9, the J call TRBJ1-1; 9 nucleotides match TRBD1. This CDR3 comprises 14 residues. Germline CDR1 SGDLS, CDR2 YYNGEE. V shed 0 bases, J shed 5 bases, and the junction held 2 bases outside the gene matches. The CDR3: CASSVGQGVTEAFF. CDR3 DNA sequence: TGTGCCAGCAGCGTAGGACAGGGGGTAACTGAAGCTTTCTTT.

The genes are TRBV6-5 and TRBJ1-2; D is perhaps TRBD1 (6 bases). The CDR3 has 13 amino acids. The V end lost 6 bases, the J end lost 4 bases, and 12 bases lay between the germline ends. Germline V gives CDR1 MNHEY, CDR2 SVGAGI. The CDR3 here is CASRRTASYGYTF. The DNA of the CDR3 is TGTGCCAGCAGGAGGACAGCTTCCTATGGCTACACCTTC.

The chain employs TRBV29-1 and TRBJ1-2; D not certain. The V end was cut by 0 bases, the J end by 6 bases, with 5 bases between. This CDR3 contains 11 residues. CDR1 is SQVTM, CDR2 ANQGSEA, per germline. This CDR3 reads CSVEDRDGYTF. The CDR3 DNA sequence: TGCAGCGTTGAAGATCGGGATGGCTACACCTTC.